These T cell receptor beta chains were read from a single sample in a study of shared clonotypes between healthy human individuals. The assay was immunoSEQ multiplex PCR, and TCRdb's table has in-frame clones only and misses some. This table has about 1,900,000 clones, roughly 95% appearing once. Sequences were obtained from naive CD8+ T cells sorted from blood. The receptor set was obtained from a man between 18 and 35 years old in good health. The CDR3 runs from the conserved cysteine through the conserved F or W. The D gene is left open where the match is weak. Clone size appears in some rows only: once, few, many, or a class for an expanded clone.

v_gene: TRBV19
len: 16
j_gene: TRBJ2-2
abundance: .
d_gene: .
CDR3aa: CASSITGGIFTGELFF
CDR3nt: TGTGCCAGTAGTATAACTGGAGGGATTTTCACCGGGGAGCTGTTTTTT

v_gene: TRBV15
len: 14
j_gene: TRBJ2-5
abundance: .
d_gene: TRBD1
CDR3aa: CATSRDRVQETQYF
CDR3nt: TGTGCCACCAGCAGGGACAGGGTCCAAGAGACCCAGTACTTC

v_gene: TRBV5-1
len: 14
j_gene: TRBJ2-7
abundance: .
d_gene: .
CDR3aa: CASSLEVHSYEQYF
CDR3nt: TGCGCCAGCAGCTTGGAGGTCCATTCCTACGAGCAGTACTTC

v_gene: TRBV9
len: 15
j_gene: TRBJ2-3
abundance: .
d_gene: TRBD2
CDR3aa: CASSSGTISTDTQYF
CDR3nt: TGTGCCAGCAGCTCCGGGACTATTAGCACAGATACGCAGTATTTT

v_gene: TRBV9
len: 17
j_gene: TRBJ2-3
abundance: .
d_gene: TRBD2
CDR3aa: CASSVDGLAGVTDTQYF
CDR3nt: TGTGCCAGCAGCGTAGATGGGCTAGCGGGGGTCACAGATACGCAGTATTTT

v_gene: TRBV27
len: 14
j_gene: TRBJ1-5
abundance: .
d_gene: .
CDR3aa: CASSSIGSNQPQHF
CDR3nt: TGTGCCAGCAGTTCAATAGGGAGCAATCAGCCCCAGCATTTT

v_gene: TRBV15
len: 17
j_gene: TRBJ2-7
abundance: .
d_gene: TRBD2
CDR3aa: CATSRELAGGLGDEQYF
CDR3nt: TGTGCCACCAGCAGAGAGCTAGCGGGAGGTTTGGGCGACGAGCAGTACTTC

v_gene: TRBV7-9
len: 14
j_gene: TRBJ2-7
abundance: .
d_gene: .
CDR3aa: CASSLEGGTYEQYF
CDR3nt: TGTGCCAGCAGCTTAGAAGGGGGGACCTACGAGCAGTACTTC

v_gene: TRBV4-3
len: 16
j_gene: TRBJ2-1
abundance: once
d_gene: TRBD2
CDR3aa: CASSQDLPSGLNEQFF
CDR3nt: TGCGCCAGCAGCCAAGATCTCCCTAGCGGGCTCAATGAGCAGTTCTTC

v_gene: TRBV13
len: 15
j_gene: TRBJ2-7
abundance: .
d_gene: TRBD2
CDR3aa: CASSQGLAGGYEQYF
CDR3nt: TGTGCCAGCAGCCAAGGACTAGCGGGAGGGTACGAGCAGTACTTC

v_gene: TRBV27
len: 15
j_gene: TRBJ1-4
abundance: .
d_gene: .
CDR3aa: CASSPGTTANEKLFF
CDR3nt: TGTGCCAGCAGTCCCGGGACGACCGCTAATGAAAAACTGTTTTTT

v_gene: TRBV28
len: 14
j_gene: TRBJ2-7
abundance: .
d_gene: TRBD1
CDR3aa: CASSLSGGSYEQYF
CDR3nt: TGTGCCAGCAGTTTATCAGGGGGCTCCTACGAGCAGTACTTC

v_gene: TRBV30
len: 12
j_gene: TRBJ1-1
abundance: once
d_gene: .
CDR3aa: CAGLGGATEAFF
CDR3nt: TGTGCCGGGCTCGGGGGAGCCACTGAAGCTTTCTTT

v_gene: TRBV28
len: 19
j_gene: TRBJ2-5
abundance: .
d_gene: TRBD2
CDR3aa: CASSLGSLAVNLLQETQYF
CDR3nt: TGTGCCAGCAGTTTAGGGTCTCTAGCGGTGAACTTATTGCAAGAGACCCAGTACTTC

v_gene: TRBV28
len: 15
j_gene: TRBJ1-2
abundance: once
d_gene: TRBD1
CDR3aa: CASSSNRGPNYGYTF
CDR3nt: TGTGCCAGCAGTTCCAACAGGGGACCTAACTATGGCTACACCTTC

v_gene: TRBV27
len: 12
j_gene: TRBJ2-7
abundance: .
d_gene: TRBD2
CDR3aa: CASSAGGLWQYF
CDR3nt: TGTGCCAGCTCGGCGGGGGGCCTCTGGCAGTACTTC